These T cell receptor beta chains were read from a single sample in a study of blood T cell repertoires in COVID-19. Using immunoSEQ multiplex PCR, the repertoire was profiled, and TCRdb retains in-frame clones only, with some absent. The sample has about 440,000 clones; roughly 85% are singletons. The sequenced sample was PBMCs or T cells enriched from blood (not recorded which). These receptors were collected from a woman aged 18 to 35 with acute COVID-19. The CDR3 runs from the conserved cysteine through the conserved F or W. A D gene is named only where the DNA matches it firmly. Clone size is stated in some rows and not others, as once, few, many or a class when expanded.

CDR3aa: CASSQEGRGRPLGYGYTF
CDR3nt: TGTGCCAGCAGCCAAGAGGGGCGGGGGAGACCCCTGGGCTATGGCTACACCTTC
v_gene: TRBV3-1/TRBV3-2
abundance: .
j_gene: TRBJ1-2
d_gene: .

CDR3aa: CASSSSPLSGESYYGYTF
CDR3nt: TGTGCCAGCAGCTCTAGCCCACTCTCCGGAGAATCTTACTATGGCTACACCTTC
v_gene: TRBV13
abundance: .
j_gene: TRBJ1-2
d_gene: .

CDR3aa: CASSVGVLQPQHF
CDR3nt: TGTGCCAGCAGTGTCGGGGTACTCCAGCCCCAGCATTTT
v_gene: TRBV27
abundance: .
j_gene: TRBJ1-5
d_gene: .

CDR3aa: CASSPFPRGETQYF
CDR3nt: TGTGCCAGCAGTCCCTTTCCTAGGGGCGAGACCCAGTACTTC
v_gene: TRBV27
abundance: .
j_gene: TRBJ2-5
d_gene: .

CDR3aa: CASSPPTGNQPQHF
CDR3nt: TGTGCCAGTAGCCCCCCGACAGGCAATCAGCCCCAGCATTTT
v_gene: TRBV19
abundance: .
j_gene: TRBJ1-5
d_gene: .

CDR3aa: CASSFFTGGTEAFF
CDR3nt: TGTGCCAGCAGCTTCTTTACAGGGGGCACTGAAGCTTTCTTT
v_gene: TRBV7-2
abundance: .
j_gene: TRBJ1-1
d_gene: TRBD1

CDR3aa: CASSIRDSSSYNEQFF
CDR3nt: TGCGCCAGCAGCATACGGGACTCAAGCTCCTACAATGAGCAGTTCTTC
v_gene: TRBV4-3
abundance: .
j_gene: TRBJ2-1
d_gene: .

CDR3aa: CASSHGTGNTEAFF
CDR3nt: TGTGCCAGCAGCCACGGGACAGGGAACACTGAAGCTTTCTTT
v_gene: TRBV4-2
abundance: .
j_gene: TRBJ1-1
d_gene: TRBD1

CDR3aa: CASSPGQGANYEQYF
CDR3nt: TGTGCCAGTAGTCCTGGACAGGGAGCTAACTACGAGCAGTACTTC
v_gene: TRBV19
abundance: .
j_gene: TRBJ2-7
d_gene: TRBD1

CDR3aa: CASSQNRGVYGYTF
CDR3nt: TGTGCCAGCAGCCAAAACAGGGGCGTATATGGCTACACCTTC
v_gene: TRBV27
abundance: .
j_gene: TRBJ1-2
d_gene: TRBD1

CDR3aa: CASSFGTSETQYF
CDR3nt: TGTGCCAGCAGCTTCGGGACTAGTGAGACCCAGTACTTC
v_gene: TRBV7-9
abundance: .
j_gene: TRBJ2-5
d_gene: TRBD2

CDR3aa: CSASYEEAVAGGPLEQYF
CDR3nt: TGCAGTGCTAGTTACGAAGAGGCTGTGGCGGGAGGGCCATTAGAGCAGTACTTC
v_gene: TRBV20-1
abundance: .
j_gene: TRBJ2-7
d_gene: TRBD2

CDR3aa: CAIRDRGSGTEAFF
CDR3nt: TGTGCCATCCGGGACAGGGGGTCGGGCACTGAAGCTTTCTTT
v_gene: TRBV10-3
abundance: .
j_gene: TRBJ1-1
d_gene: TRBD1

CDR3aa: CASNRGTYEQYF
CDR3nt: TGTGCCAGCAACAGGGGTACCTACGAGCAGTACTTC
v_gene: TRBV2
abundance: .
j_gene: TRBJ2-7
d_gene: TRBD1

CDR3aa: CASSEALGLAGGSDTQYF
CDR3nt: TGTGCCAGCAGTGAAGCGCTAGGACTAGCGGGGGGCTCAGATACGCAGTATTTT
v_gene: TRBV2
abundance: once
j_gene: TRBJ2-3
d_gene: TRBD2

CDR3aa: CAISTSGRHNEQFF
CDR3nt: TGTGCCATCAGCACTAGCGGGAGACACAATGAGCAGTTCTTC
v_gene: TRBV10-3
abundance: .
j_gene: TRBJ2-1
d_gene: TRBD2

CDR3aa: CASSPDTGELFF
CDR3nt: TGTGCCAGCAGTCCGGACACCGGGGAGCTGTTTTTT
v_gene: TRBV12-3/TRBV12-4
abundance: .
j_gene: TRBJ2-2
d_gene: .

CDR3aa: CASSLAILLTGTVNTEAFF
CDR3nt: TGTGCCAGCAGCTTAGCGATCCTCCTAACAGGGACCGTGAACACTGAAGCTTTCTTT
v_gene: TRBV7-9
abundance: .
j_gene: TRBJ1-1
d_gene: .

CDR3aa: CAREMPILRLSTDTQYF
CDR3nt: TGCGCCAGGGAGATGCCTATACTGCGTCTAAGCACAGATACGCAGTATTTT
v_gene: TRBV4-1
abundance: .
j_gene: TRBJ2-3
d_gene: .

CDR3aa: CASSPTSSGVETQYF
CDR3nt: TGCGCCAGCAGCCCGACGTCCTCGGGAGTGGAGACCCAGTACTTC
v_gene: TRBV4-3
abundance: .
j_gene: TRBJ2-5
d_gene: .

CDR3aa: CASSLRRLDTGELFF
CDR3nt: TGTGCCAGCAGCTTACGCCGATTAGACACCGGGGAGCTGTTTTTT
v_gene: TRBV7-2
abundance: .
j_gene: TRBJ2-2
d_gene: .

CDR3aa: CASSLGAFQETQYF
CDR3nt: TGTGCCAGCAGCTTGGGGGCATTCCAAGAGACCCAGTACTTC
v_gene: TRBV5-6
abundance: .
j_gene: TRBJ2-5
d_gene: .

CDR3aa: CASSPPGENTEAFF
CDR3nt: TGTGCCAGCTCACCACCGGGAGAGAACACTGAAGCTTTCTTT
v_gene: TRBV18
abundance: .
j_gene: TRBJ1-1
d_gene: .

CDR3aa: CASSLEGLANEQFF
CDR3nt: TGTGCCAGCAGCTTAGAGGGACTAGCCAATGAGCAGTTCTTC
v_gene: TRBV11-1
abundance: .
j_gene: TRBJ2-1
d_gene: TRBD2

CDR3aa: CASSYEPGNYNEKLFF
CDR3nt: TGTGCCAGCAGCTACGAACCAGGGAATTATAATGAAAAACTGTTTTTT
v_gene: TRBV5-6
abundance: .
j_gene: TRBJ1-4
d_gene: .

CDR3aa: CASSLATTYEQYF
CDR3nt: TGTGCCAGCAGCTTAGCTACTACCTACGAGCAGTACTTC
v_gene: TRBV7-2
abundance: few
j_gene: TRBJ2-7
d_gene: .

CDR3aa: CASSSDPRGEQYF
CDR3nt: TGTGCCAGCAGTTCAGACCCCCGCGGCGAGCAGTACTTC
v_gene: TRBV7-8
abundance: .
j_gene: TRBJ2-7
d_gene: .

CDR3aa: CASSLDRDRLPYEQYF
CDR3nt: TGTGCCAGCAGCTTAGACCGGGACAGACTCCCCTACGAGCAGTACTTC
v_gene: TRBV11-2
abundance: .
j_gene: TRBJ2-7
d_gene: TRBD1

CDR3aa: CASSRADSLNTEAFF
CDR3nt: TGTGCCAGCTCACGTGCGGACAGTTTGAACACTGAAGCTTTCTTT
v_gene: TRBV18
abundance: .
j_gene: TRBJ1-1
d_gene: .

CDR3aa: CASSQLAASGSGYNEQFF
CDR3nt: TGTGCCAGCAGCCAGCTAGCGGCTAGCGGGAGCGGGTACAATGAGCAGTTCTTC
v_gene: TRBV5-4
abundance: few
j_gene: TRBJ2-1
d_gene: TRBD2

CDR3aa: CASSALTDTQYF
CDR3nt: TGTGCCAGCAGCGCACTCACAGATACGCAGTATTTT
v_gene: TRBV9
abundance: once
j_gene: TRBJ2-3
d_gene: .

CDR3aa: CASSFLLAGGRADTQYF
CDR3nt: TGTGCCAGCAGCTTCCTACTAGCGGGGGGGCGCGCAGATACGCAGTATTTT
v_gene: TRBV11-2
abundance: .
j_gene: TRBJ2-3
d_gene: TRBD2

CDR3aa: CASSTRDRLSGYTF
CDR3nt: TGTGCCAGCAGCACAAGGGACAGGTTGTCGGGCTACACCTTC
v_gene: TRBV9
abundance: .
j_gene: TRBJ1-2
d_gene: TRBD1

CDR3aa: CASSLYRADTGELFF
CDR3nt: TGTGCCAGCAGCTTATACAGGGCGGACACCGGGGAGCTGTTTTTT
v_gene: TRBV11-2
abundance: .
j_gene: TRBJ2-2
d_gene: .

CDR3aa: CASSLGHSNTGELFF
CDR3nt: TGTGCCAGCAGCCTAGGACATTCGAACACCGGGGAGCTGTTTTTT
v_gene: TRBV7-9
abundance: .
j_gene: TRBJ2-2
d_gene: .